This T cell receptor beta chain was identified in a study of blood T cell repertoires in COVID-19. Study-level information: The samples span acute and convalescent COVID-19 from the United States, Italy and Spain. Nucleic acid was either cDNA or gDNA, and it came from T cells, B-cell-depleted T cells, or PBMCs.

Per the original data handling: Counts of nucleated cells, estimated from reference gene primer amplification, were obtained. Here immunoSEQ multiplex PCR was the method, and the copy in TCRdb shows in-frame clones only, minus some. V, J and clone size reflect that table, while D and trimming were determined from the DNA. This sample carries approximately 400,000 clones, 83% of them seen once, and the ten largest clones take 5% to 6%. This study enrolled people aged about 18 to 100 from about two dozen US geographic areas. The TCR originated in a woman aged 45-59 years who had recovered from COVID-19. Material for sequencing was PBMCs or T cells enriched from blood (not recorded which).

The CDR3 region is CASSLGGTGEAFF. The CDR3 DNA reads TGCGCCAGCAGCTTGGGCGGGACGGGTGAAGCTTTCTTT. This chain uses TRBV5-1 with TRBJ1-1, with a tentative D call TRBD1 (5 bases). CDR1 is SGHRS and CDR2 is YFSETQ in the germline V gene. The CDR3 extends over 13 amino acids. V lost 0 bases and J lost 7, with 10 bases in between.